This record concerns one TCR beta chain sequence. Its cognate antigen is unknown. MiXCR, applied by TCRdb to the reads, yields one record per CDR3 protein. The table shows approximately 110,000 distinct CDR3 sequences, with 25% to 30% occurring only once. The V gene's germline CDR1 is MGHRA and CDR2 YSYEKL. The CDR3 runs to 16 residues. The junction had 4 bases not matched to a gene; V was cut back by 0 bases and J by 1 base. This entry is derived from a study of T cell repertoires in cytomegalovirus infection. Across the whole study: Use of recently identified HLA-C-restricted and well-studied HLA-B-restricted CMV epitopes was part of the study. Based on public TCR beta signatures, there were indications of CMV infection and of a matching HLA type.

The study's findings and limits: Cumulated frequencies of public TCR beta families served to identify carriers of CMV plus the relevant HLA. Dominant in the ex vivo response were TCR beta clonotypes restricted by HLA-C and specific for CMV.

The J gene is TRBJ2-7, the V gene TRBV4-1; 9 bases fit TRBD1. This receptor was taken from a human donor in good health (CMV status not recorded). Some clones in this sample may be carry-over from other donors' samples. Sample: CD8+ T cells from cultured PBMCs, taken from culture after CMV antigen stimulation. CDR3 amino acids: CASSQDTGTGSYEQYF. CDR3 sequence (DNA): TGCGCCAGCAGCCAAGATACCGGGACAGGGTCCTACGAGCAGTACTTC.